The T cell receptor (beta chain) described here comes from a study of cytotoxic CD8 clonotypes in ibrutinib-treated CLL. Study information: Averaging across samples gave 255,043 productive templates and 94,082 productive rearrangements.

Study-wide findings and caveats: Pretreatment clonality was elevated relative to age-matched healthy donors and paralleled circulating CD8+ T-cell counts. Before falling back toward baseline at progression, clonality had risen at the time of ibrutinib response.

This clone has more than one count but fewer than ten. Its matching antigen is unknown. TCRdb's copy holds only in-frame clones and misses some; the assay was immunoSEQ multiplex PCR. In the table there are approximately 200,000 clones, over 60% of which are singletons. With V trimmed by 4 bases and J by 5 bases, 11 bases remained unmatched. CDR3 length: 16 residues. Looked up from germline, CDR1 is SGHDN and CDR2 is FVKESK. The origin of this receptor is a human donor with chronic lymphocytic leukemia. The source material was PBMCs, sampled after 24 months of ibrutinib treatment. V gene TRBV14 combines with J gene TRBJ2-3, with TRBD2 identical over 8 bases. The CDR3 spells CASSRGIGLAGDTQYF. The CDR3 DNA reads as TGTGCCAGCAGCCGAGGTATAGGGCTAGCGGGAGATACGCAGTATTTT.